Below are 14 T cell receptor beta chains sequenced from a single sample in a study of CD8 T cells in Susac syndrome (dated by TCRdb to 2018 to 2020). Receptors were amplified or captured by the immunoSEQ multiplex PCR assay. RNA was extracted using the RNeasy kit, and about 0.5 to 1 microgram was reverse transcribed with random hexamers. In-frame beta chains were kept once TCRdb had trimmed the public reads at Q25 with fastp and called clones with MiXCR. All rows with the same CDR3 protein become a single entry with the most common DNA and genes. Counted in this sample were about 120,000 distinct CDR3 sequences; 96% of them appeared once. Less than 0.15% of the sample goes to the ten largest clones. Sequenced input: CD4+ T cells from PBMCs. Receptors were obtained from a human donor with Susac syndrome.

The genes are TRBV30 and TRBJ1-1, with unresolved D. V lost 0 bases and J 1 base, leaving 6 bases between the germline ends. Looked up from germline, CDR1 is GTSNPN and CDR2 is SVGIG (reference sequence). The CDR3 loop spans 13 amino acids. CDR3 sequence: CAWSVTRNTEAFF. The CDR3 DNA sequence: TGTGCCTGGAGTGTAACGAGGAACACTGAAGCTTTCTTT.

The rearrangement uses TRBV5-1 and TRBJ2-1; D may be TRBD2 (5 bases). CDR1 and CDR2 (germline): SGHRS, YFSETQ. This CDR3 comprises 15 residues. V was shortened by 4 bases and J by 4 bases, with 15 bases between the two germline ends. The CDR3 spells CASSKLGLGYNEQFF. The CDR3 DNA reads TGCGCCAGCAGCAAACTAGGTCTGGGGTACAATGAGCAGTTCTTC.

The chain couples TRBV15 to TRBJ2-1; the match to TRBD2 covers 9 bases. The CDR3 spans 16 residues. V lost 0 bases to trimming and J lost 10 bases; unmatched junction nucleotides: 10. Germline values: CDR1 LNHNV, CDR2 YYDKDF (reference sequence). The CDR3 region has the DNA TGTGCCACCAGCAGAGATCTGGCTAGCGGGGCCTGGGAGCAGTTCTTC. Translated: CATSRDLASGAWEQFF.

The chain carries TRBV15 and TRBJ2-1; no clear D gene. Germline V CDR1 and CDR2: LNHNV, YYDKDF (reference sequence). Deletions cut 0 bases from V and 0 bases from J, with 6 bases between. The CDR3 is made up of 15 amino acids. The CDR3 DNA reads TGTGCCACCAGCAGAGAGGCGCACTCCTACAATGAGCAGTTCTTC. Translated, it gives CATSREAHSYNEQFF.

The CDR3 DNA is TGCAGCGTTGGTGGGACGGCAAACTATGGCTACACCTTC. Translation gives CSVGGTANYGYTF. The V call is TRBV29-1, the J call TRBJ1-2; D possibly corresponds to TRBD1 (5 bases). This CDR3 contains 13 residues. V shed 4 bases and J shed 2 bases, with 11 bases lying between them. CDR1 is SQVTM, CDR2 ANQGSEA, per germline.

The chain recombines TRBV12-3 or TRBV12-4 with TRBJ2-1; D is undetermined. Between the trimmed V and J ends, which lost 6 bases and 12 bases, there was a span of 12 bases. CDR3 length: 11 amino acids. Here the CDR3 DNA reads TGTGCCAGCAGCCAAGGCTGGACGCAGTTCTTC. This codes for CASSQGWTQFF.

The chain employs TRBV14 and TRBJ2-6; 14 bases map to TRBD2. CDR3 length: 21 residues. Germline V gene sequence: CDR1 SGHDN, CDR2 FVKESK. Trimming cost V 3 bases and J 0 bases; bases outside gene matches: 10. The CDR3, as DNA: TGTGCCAGCAGCCACGGGACTAGCGGGAGAGAGGTCCCCTCTGGGGCCAACGTCCTGACTTTC. Protein sequence: CASSHGTSGREVPSGANVLTF. The full variable domain, completed using reference TRBV14 and TRBJ2-6, is EAGVTQFPSHSVIEKGQTVTLRCDPISGHDNLYWYRRVMGKEIKFLLHFVKESKQDESGMPNNRFLAERTGGTYSTLKVQPAELEDSGVYFCASSHGTSGREVPSGANVLTFGAGSRLTVL.

The chain links TRBV5-1 to TRBJ2-1; 8 positions agree with TRBD2. Germline V gene data show CDR1 as SGHRS and CDR2 as YFSETQ. Trimming cost V 4 bases and J 5 bases; bases outside gene matches: 11. This CDR3 spans 16 amino acids. The CDR3 sequence: CASSRRGSGRNNEQFF. DNA of the CDR3: TGCGCCAGCAGCCGGAGGGGCAGCGGGAGAAACAATGAGCAGTTCTTC. Together with reference TRBV5-1 and TRBJ2-1, the CDR3 gives the full variable domain: KAGVTQTPRYLIKTRGQQVTLSCSPISGHRSVSWYQQTPGQGLQFLFEYFSETQRNKGNFPGRFSGRQFSNSRSEMNVSTLELGDSALYLCASSRRGSGRNNEQFFGPGTRLTVL.

The chain links TRBV2 to TRBJ2-7; D gene ambiguous. The V end was cut by 4 bases, the J end by 1 base, with 8 bases between. The CDR3 totals 13 residues. Germline V lookup: CDR1 SNHLY, CDR2 FYNNEI. Here the CDR3 DNA reads TGTGCCAGCAGTGCCAGCCCATCCTACGAGCAGTACTTC. Its translation: CASSASPSYEQYF.

This sequence joins TRBV28 and TRBJ2-7, with D tentatively TRBD1 (5 bases). CDR3 length: 17 residues. Germline V lookup: CDR1 MDHEN, CDR2 SYDVKM. The ends were cut back, 5 bases at V and 0 bases at J, with 20 bases in the middle. The CDR3 bases are TGTGCCAGCAGTCCTCCGCCAGGGATTTATGGCTCCTACGAGCAGTACTTC. Its protein is CASSPPPGIYGSYEQYF.

The chain has TRBV20-1 and TRBJ2-1, with TRBD1 identical over 10 bases. Germline V gene sequence: CDR1 DFQATT, CDR2 SNEGSKA (reference sequence). CDR3 size: 14 residues. Trimming at V came to 6 bases and at J to 7 bases, leaving 9 bases not matched to a gene. CDR3 residues: CSADLGQGQNEQFF. CDR3 DNA sequence: TGCAGTGCGGACCTGGGACAGGGGCAGAATGAGCAGTTCTTC.

This rearrangement joins TRBV3-1 to TRBJ2-7; possibly TRBD1 for D (6 bases). CDR3 size: 14 residues. Trimming cost V 4 bases and J 3 bases, with 13 bases left between them. Germline CDR1 LGHDT, CDR2 YNNKEL (reference sequence). CDR3 in amino acids: CASSPARQVYEQYF. In DNA, the CDR3 is TGTGCCAGCAGCCCAGCCCGACAGGTCTACGAGCAGTACTTC.

V and J are TRBV18 and TRBJ1-4; no firm D call. The CDR3 is made up of 11 amino acids. Trimming shortened V by 6 bases and J by 11 bases, and 10 bases separated the two germline ends. CDR1 KGHSH and CDR2 LQKENI come from the germline V gene. CDR3 in amino acids: CASSSEQKLFF. The CDR3 DNA follows: TGTGCCAGCTCCTCGGAGCAGAAACTGTTTTTT.

The rearrangement uses TRBV2 and TRBJ1-4; D ambiguous. V was trimmed by 8 bases and J by 0 bases, leaving 13 bases between them. CDR1 and CDR2 (germline): SNHLY, FYNNEI. This CDR3 spans 15 amino acids. The CDR3 sequence: CASRENAATNEKLFF. CDR3 DNA sequence: TGTGCCAGCCGGGAAAACGCAGCAACTAATGAAAAACTGTTTTTT.